This passage covers 19 T cell receptor beta chains from one sample sequenced in a study of shared clonotypes between healthy human individuals. Assay: immunoSEQ multiplex PCR; the TCRdb copy retains only in-frame clones and omits some. The sample carries approximately 1.5 million clones, about 98.5% recorded once. Sequencing input: naive CD4+ T cells sorted from blood. Subset given: CD45RA+ positively selected. The receptors were gathered from a man between 25 and 39 years old in good health.

J is TRBJ2-5 and V is TRBV7-3; tentatively, D is TRBD1 or TRBD2 (5 bases each). This CDR3 is built from 14 residues. Trimming shortened V by 5 bases and J by 1 base, and 11 bases separated the two germline ends. CDR1 is SGHTA and CDR2 is FQGTGA in the germline V gene. The CDR3 bases are TGTGCCAGCAGCCCTGGGACGGGCCAAGAGACCCAGTACTTC. Translated: CASSPGTGQETQYF. Based on the CDR3 plus reference TRBV7-3 and TRBJ2-5, the full variable domain is GAGVSQTPSNKVTEKGKYVELRCDPISGHTALYWYRQSLGQGPEFLIYFQGTGAADDSGLPNDRFFAVRPEGSVSTLKIQRTERGDSAVYLCASSPGTGQETQYFGPGTRLLVL.

This clone was detected only once. As DNA, the CDR3 is TGTGCCAGCAGTGTAGCGGGACGCACAGATACGCAGTATTTT. Protein product: CASSVAGRTDTQYF. The V and J genes are TRBV2 and TRBJ2-3; 8 positions agree with TRBD2. CDR3 length: 14 amino acids. The germline V gene has CDR1 SNHLY and CDR2 FYNNEI. The ends lost 4 bases at V and 1 base at J; junction bases unmatched: 1. Combining the CDR3 with reference TRBV2 and TRBJ2-3 gives the whole variable domain EPEVTQTPSHQVTQMGQEVILRCVPISNHLYFYWYRQILGQKVEFLVSFYNNEISEKSEIFDDQFSVERPDGSNFTLKIRSTKLEDSAMYFCASSVAGRTDTQYFGPGTRLTVL.

The gene calls are TRBV4-2 and TRBJ1-2; 8 positions agree with TRBD1. Trimming cost V 4 bases and J 6 bases; bases outside gene matches: 7. Germline CDR1 LGHNA, CDR2 YNFKEQ. The CDR3 length is 14 residues. This CDR3 is CASSPGQGMNGYTF. CDR3 nucleotides: TGTGCCAGCAGCCCTGGACAGGGTATGAATGGCTACACCTTC.

The chain recombines TRBV7-6 with TRBJ1-5; no clear D. With 2 bases removed from V and 0 bases from J, the gap between germline ends came to 5 bases. CDR1 SGHVS and CDR2 FNYEAQ come from the germline V gene. CDR3 length: 14 amino acids. This CDR3 is CASSLIDSNQPQHF. The CDR3 nucleotides read TGTGCCAGCAGCTTAATTGATAGCAATCAGCCCCAGCATTTT.

This clone has just one count. The chain carries TRBV18 and TRBJ1-1; D is perhaps TRBD1 (5 bases). The germline V and J ends were trimmed by 5 bases and 1 base, with 8 bases remaining between them. The CDR3 totals 13 residues. Germline CDR1 and CDR2: KGHSH and LQKENI. This CDR3 is CASSEQENTEAFF. The CDR3 DNA reads as TGTGCCAGCTCAGAACAGGAGAACACTGAAGCTTTCTTT.

The V gene is TRBV7-2, the J gene TRBJ1-1; no firm D call. Trimming stripped 3 bases from V and 1 base from J, with 12 bases between. The length of the CDR3 is 15 residues. Germline V lookup: CDR1 SGHTA, CDR2 FQGNSA. The CDR3 loop is CASSLRELPNTEAFF. Here the CDR3 DNA reads TGTGCCAGCAGCTTGAGAGAGCTGCCGAACACTGAAGCTTTCTTT.

J is TRBJ2-5 and V is TRBV7-8; 8 bases are a match to TRBD1. The germline V gene encodes CDR1 SGHVS and CDR2 FQNEAQ. The length of the CDR3 is 15 residues. With V trimmed by 5 bases and J by 5 bases, 10 bases remained unmatched. The DNA for the CDR3 is TGTGCCAGCAGCGAAAGGACAGGGCTGTGGGAGACCCAGTACTTC. It yields the protein CASSERTGLWETQYF.

This chain links TRBV27 with TRBJ2-2; possible D gene TRBD2, 6 bases. Trimming pared 5 bases from V and 1 base from J, leaving 20 bases between. The CDR3 has 18 residues. Germline values: CDR1 MNHEY, CDR2 SMNVEV (reference sequence). The CDR3 DNA sequence: TGTGCCAGCAGTACCCACCCTCCGGGTAGCGGGAACACCGGGGAGCTGTTTTTT. The encoded protein is CASSTHPPGSGNTGELFF.

J is TRBJ1-1 and V is TRBV6-6, with a possible D match to TRBD1 (5 bases). Germline V CDR1 and CDR2: MNHNY, SVGAGI (reference sequence). V gave up 7 bases and J gave up 5 bases, with 17 bases separating them. There are 14 residues in the CDR3. DNA for the CDR3: TGTGCCAGCACCAAAGGAGGGGTTGGAACTGAAGCTTTCTTT. Residues: CASTKGGVGTEAFF.

The sample holds one count of this clone. The rearrangement links TRBV20-1 to TRBJ2-1; D unresolved. CDR1 and CDR2 from the germline V gene are DFQATT and SNEGSKA (reference sequence). CDR3 length: 11 amino acids. V was cut by 1 base and J by 15 bases, with 13 bases left in between. The CDR3 region has the DNA TGCAGTGCTAGAGTAGAGGATAACCGGTTCTTC. It yields the protein CSARVEDNRFF.

V gene TRBV5-4 combines with J gene TRBJ2-5, with D possibly being TRBD2 (6 bases). The V end was cut by 2 bases, the J end by 7 bases, with 9 bases between. Germline V gene sequence: CDR1 SGHNT, CDR2 YYREEE (reference sequence). CDR3 length: 12 amino acids. CDR3 residues: CASSFYGGTQYF. The CDR3 coding sequence is TGTGCCAGCAGCTTTTACGGGGGGACCCAGTACTTC. Supplemented by reference TRBV5-4 and TRBJ2-5, the full variable domain reads ETGVTQSPTHLIKTRGQQVTLRCSSQSGHNTVSWYQQALGQGPQFIFQYYREEENGRGNFPPRFSGLQFPNYSSELNVNALELDDSALYLCASSFYGGTQYFGPGTRLLVL.

The rearrangement joins TRBV6-1 to TRBJ1-4; D might be TRBD1 (6 bases). The CDR3 spans 14 residues. V lost 5 bases to trimming and J lost 8 bases, with 15 bases between them. Per germline, CDR1 MNHNS and CDR2 SASEGT. The CDR3 sequence: CASSQQGLWEKLFF. In nucleotides, the CDR3 is TGTGCCAGCAGTCAACAGGGTTTATGGGAAAAACTGTTTTTT.

The V and J genes are TRBV4-3 and TRBJ2-4; no definite D call. The CDR3 consists of 12 residues. The V gene lost 0 bases and the J gene lost 8 bases, with 5 bases spanning the gap. Germline CDR1 LGHNA, CDR2 YSLEER. The CDR3 is CASSQDRDIQYF. CDR3 DNA sequence: TGCGCCAGCAGCCAAGATAGGGACATTCAGTACTTC.

V is TRBV4-1 and J is TRBJ1-5; TRBD1 agrees at 9 bases. The CDR3 consists of 17 residues. The germline V gene has CDR1 MGHRA and CDR2 YSYEKL. After removal of 2 bases from V and 2 bases from J, the junction contained 7 bases not matched to a gene. CDR3: CASSQRGQGFGNQPQHF. The DNA of the CDR3 is TGCGCCAGCAGCCAACGGGGACAGGGATTTGGCAATCAGCCCCAGCATTTT.

CDR3 in DNA: TGTGCCAGCAGACGACTAGCGGGAGGGCCTTCAAATGAGCAGTTCTTC. Protein sequence: CASRRLAGGPSNEQFF. This chain joins TRBV28 and TRBJ2-1, with 14 bases identical to TRBD2. Looked up from germline, CDR1 is MDHEN and CDR2 is SYDVKM. The ends lost 6 bases at V and 7 bases at J; junction bases unmatched: 8. The CDR3 loop spans 16 amino acids.

The V gene is TRBV6-5, the J gene TRBJ2-7; 9 bases agree with TRBD2. V was clipped by 4 bases and J by 2 bases; unmatched bases: 9. The CDR3 runs 16 residues. Germline CDR1 and CDR2: MNHEY and SVGAGI. The CDR3 DNA sequence: TGTGCCAGCAGTTTTCGCCGGCTAGCGGGAACCTACGAGCAGTACTTC. Its translation is CASSFRRLAGTYEQYF.

The rearrangement joins TRBV11-2 to TRBJ2-1; 9 nucleotides agree with TRBD2. J gave up 12 bases and V 6 bases, and 3 bases lay outside the gene matches. The CDR3 length is 11 residues. From germline, CDR1 is SGHAT and CDR2 FQNNGV. CDR3 region: CASSAGGRQFF. Written as DNA, the CDR3 is TGTGCCAGCAGTGCGGGAGGGAGGCAGTTCTTC.

The chain links TRBV6-5 to TRBJ2-2; D is unresolved. Trimming left V 1 base short and J 3 bases short, with 12 bases between. The V gene's germline CDR1 is MNHEY and CDR2 SVGAGI. The length of the CDR3 is 16 residues. The CDR3 coding sequence is TGTGCCAGCAGTTACTTAACGGGCTTGGACACCGGGGAGCTGTTTTTT. It codes for CASSYLTGLDTGELFF.

The rearrangement joins TRBV28 to TRBJ2-7; D ambiguous. The CDR3 extends over 16 amino acids. Trimming removed 3 bases from V and 0 bases from J, with 15 bases in between. CDR1 MDHEN and CDR2 SYDVKM come from the germline V gene. CDR3 residues: CASSFSLETGSYEQYF. The CDR3, as DNA: TGTGCCAGCAGTTTCTCTCTAGAGACGGGCTCCTACGAGCAGTACTTC.